This T cell receptor beta chain was retrieved from a study of T cells in Graves' hyperthyroidism and ophthalmopathy. To note about this clonotype: Antigen unknown.

Study findings and constraints: Peripheral blood also featured most of the thyroid clonotypes expanded above 0.001.

Uncontrolled infections, other autoimmune diseases, pregnancy or lactation led to exclusion of patients. Orbital computed tomography and thyroid ultrasound, together with serum TRAb and thyroxine and clinical symptoms, were used for diagnoses. The CDR3 is made up of 17 amino acids. The ends lost 8 bases at V and 4 bases at J; junction bases unmatched: 19. Amplification targeted TCR beta CDR3 regions from RNA transcripts. HTBI primers were the set used in a first-round RT-PCR of the TCR CDR3. In TCRdb, the multiplex PCR reads were re-called with MiXCR into one record per CDR3 protein. This table has 480,000 or so distinct CDR3 sequences, 35% to 50% appearing once.

V is TRBV12-3 or TRBV12-4 and J is TRBJ1-1; 7 bases fit TRBD1. Sequencing was carried out using peripheral blood or thyroid tissue (not recorded which). This clonotype originated in an adult woman with Graves' disease, either hyperthyroidism or ophthalmopathy (not recorded which). CDR3 in amino acids: CASRYRGRLLTSTEAFF. The DNA of the CDR3 is TGTGCCAGCCGATACAGGGGTCGTCTCTTGACCTCCACTGAAGCTTTCTTT.